This T cell receptor (beta chain) was retrieved from a study of cytomegalovirus exposure and HLA in healthy donors. Study at large: Prior work identified 120 million or so unique TCR beta sequences in some 180 million T cells. Study-level findings and limits: The study listed some 160 cytomegalovirus-associated TCR beta chains. A missense DCLRE1C variant was associated with V- and J-gene trimming of TCR beta chains in a later analysis, and an independent cohort replicated the association. Evidence from a later analysis indicated that most CMV-associated TCR beta chains looked HLA-restricted.

Germline values: CDR1 WSHSY, CDR2 SAAADI. V shed 5 bases, J shed 10 bases, and the junction held 8 bases outside the gene matches. The CDR3 is made up of 14 amino acids. This clone showed up just a few times. Antigen specificity is unknown. Primers included in the PCR were 60 Vbeta and 13 Jbeta primers. Assay used: immunoSEQ multiplex PCR; TCRdb lists only in-frame clones, some missing. The sample has around 90,000 clones, around 80% seen once. This chain links TRBV10-2 with TRBJ1-6, with TRBD1 matching 7 bases. This clonotype was sampled from a man between 25 and 39 years old in good health and CMV-seronegative. Sequencing was done on a sample of PBMCs. The CDR3 nucleotides are TGCGCCAGCAGTCTACAGGGGAATCAATCACCCCTCCACTTT. Residues: CASSLQGNQSPLHF.